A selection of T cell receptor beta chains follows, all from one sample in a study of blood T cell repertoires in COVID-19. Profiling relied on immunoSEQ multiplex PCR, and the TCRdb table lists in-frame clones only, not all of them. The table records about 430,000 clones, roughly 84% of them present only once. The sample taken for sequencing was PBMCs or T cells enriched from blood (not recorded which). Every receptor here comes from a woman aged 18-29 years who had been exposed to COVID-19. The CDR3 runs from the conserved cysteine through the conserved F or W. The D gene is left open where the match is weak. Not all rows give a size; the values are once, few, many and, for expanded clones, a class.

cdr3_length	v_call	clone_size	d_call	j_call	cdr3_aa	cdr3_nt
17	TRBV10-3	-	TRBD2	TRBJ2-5	CAISESGPGGIQETQYF	TGTGCCATCAGTGAGTCCGGACCGGGGGGAATCCAAGAGACCCAGTACTTC
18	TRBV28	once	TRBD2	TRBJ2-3	CASSFVRTSGREVDTQYF	TGTGCCAGCAGTTTTGTGAGGACTAGCGGGAGGGAAGTAGATACGCAGTATTTT
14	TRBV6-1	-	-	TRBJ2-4	CASSEAGSGNIQYF	TGTGCCAGCAGTGAAGCCGGTAGCGGAAACATTCAGTACTTC
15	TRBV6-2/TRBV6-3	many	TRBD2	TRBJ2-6	CASSYSGGGANVLTF	TGTGCCAGCAGTTATAGCGGGGGTGGGGCCAACGTCCTGACTTTC
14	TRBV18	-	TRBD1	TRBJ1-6	CASSRDRDNSPLHF	TGTGCCAGCTCGCGGGACAGAGATAATTCACCCCTCCACTTT
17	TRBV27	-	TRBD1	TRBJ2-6	CASSLDRGLSGANVLTF	TGTGCCAGCAGTTTAGACAGGGGGCTGTCTGGGGCCAACGTCCTGACTTTC
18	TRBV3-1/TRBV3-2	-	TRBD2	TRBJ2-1	CASSQAASGGSQSRSSFF	TGTGCCAGCAGCCAAGCGGCTAGCGGGGGGTCACAATCCCGGTCATCTTTCTTC
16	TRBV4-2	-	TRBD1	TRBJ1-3	CASSQGTGSGGNTIYF	TGTGCCAGCAGCCAGGGGACAGGATCGGGGGGAAACACCATATATTTT
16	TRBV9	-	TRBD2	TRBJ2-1	CASSVTGLAGGNEQFF	TGTGCCAGCAGCGTCACCGGACTAGCGGGAGGCAATGAGCAGTTCTTC
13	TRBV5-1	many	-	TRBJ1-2	CASSLGDIPGYTF	TGCGCCAGCAGCTTGGGAGATATCCCAGGCTACACCTTC
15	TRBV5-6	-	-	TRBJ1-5	CASSLRGTFHQPQHF	TGTGCCAGCAGCTTGAGAGGAACATTCCATCAGCCCCAGCATTTT
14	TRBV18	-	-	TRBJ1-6	CASSAQGGNSPLHF	TGTGCCAGCTCCGCCCAGGGCGGCAATTCACCCCTCCACTTT
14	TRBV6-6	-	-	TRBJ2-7	CASTLLTGLGEQYF	TGTGCCAGCACCCTACTAACAGGGTTGGGCGAGCAGTACTTC
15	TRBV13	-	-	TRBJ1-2	CASSLGLGGNYGYTF	TGTGCCAGCAGCTTAGGCCTAGGGGGAAACTATGGCTACACCTTC
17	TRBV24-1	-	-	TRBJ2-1	CATSDFGSQGWYNEQFF	TGTGCCACCAGTGATTTCGGGTCACAGGGTTGGTACAATGAGCAGTTCTTC
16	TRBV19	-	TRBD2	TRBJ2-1	CASTPNGLAGYNEQFF	TGTGCCAGTACCCCCAACGGGCTAGCGGGGTACAATGAGCAGTTCTTC
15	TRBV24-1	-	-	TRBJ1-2	CATSDPQGTNYGYTF	TGTGCCACCAGTGATCCCCAGGGTACTAACTATGGCTACACCTTC
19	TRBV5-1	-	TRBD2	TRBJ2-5	CASSSGLAGGTWYQETQYF	TGCGCCAGCAGCTCGGGACTAGCGGGGGGAACTTGGTACCAAGAGACCCAGTACTTC
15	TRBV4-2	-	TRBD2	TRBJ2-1	CASSQTSGSYNEQFF	TGTGCCAGCAGCCAAACTAGCGGGTCCTACAATGAGCAGTTCTTC
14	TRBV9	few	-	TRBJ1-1	CASSVPTGSPEAFF	TGTGCCAGCAGCGTACCCACAGGGAGCCCTGAAGCTTTCTTT
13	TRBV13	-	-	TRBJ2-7	CASSLAGSYEQYF	TGTGCCAGCAGCTTAGCGGGCTCCTACGAGCAGTACTTC
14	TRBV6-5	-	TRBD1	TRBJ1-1	CATTQGGGNTEAFF	TGTGCCACAACTCAGGGGGGCGGGAACACTGAAGCTTTCTTT
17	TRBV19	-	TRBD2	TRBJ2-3	CASSIGRGGTSTDTQYF	TGTGCCAGTAGTATAGGCCGGGGGGGCACTAGCACAGATACGCAGTATTTT
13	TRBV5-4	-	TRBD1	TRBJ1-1	CASSLKGAAAAFF	TGTGCCAGCAGCTTGAAGGGGGCCGCGGCAGCTTTCTTT
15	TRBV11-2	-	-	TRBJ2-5	CASSLGQGLMETQYF	TGTGCCAGCAGCTTAGGTCAGGGGTTGATGGAGACCCAGTACTTC
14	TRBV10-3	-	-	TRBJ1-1	CAITSLGRNTEAFF	TGTGCCATCACATCGTTGGGGAGGAACACTGAAGCTTTCTTT
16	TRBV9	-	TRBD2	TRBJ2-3	CASSGLAGGISDTQYF	TGTGCCAGCAGCGGGCTAGCGGGGGGGATCTCAGATACGCAGTATTTT
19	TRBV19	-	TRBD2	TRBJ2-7	CASSARRDPAGAMSYEQYF	TGTGCCAGTAGTGCGCGGCGGGACCCCGCGGGAGCGATGTCCTACGAGCAGTACTTC
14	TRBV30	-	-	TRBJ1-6	CAWSLTGQNSPLHF	TGTGCCTGGTCACTGACGGGACAAAATTCACCCCTCCACTTT
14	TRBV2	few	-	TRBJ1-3	CASTESGSGNTIYF	TGTGCCAGCACCGAATCAGGGTCTGGAAACACCATATATTTT
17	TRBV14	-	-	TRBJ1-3	CASSQDWGRIAGNTIYF	TGTGCCAGCAGCCAAGATTGGGGCAGGATCGCTGGAAACACCATATATTTT
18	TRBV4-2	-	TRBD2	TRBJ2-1	CASSPETSGGLGANEQFF	TGTGCCAGCAGCCCCGAGACTAGCGGGGGGCTTGGAGCCAATGAGCAGTTCTTC
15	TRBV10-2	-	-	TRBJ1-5	CASSGVGGSNQPQHF	TGCGCCAGCAGTGGCGTAGGGGGATCAAATCAGCCCCAGCATTTT
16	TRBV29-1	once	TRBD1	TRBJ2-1	CSVVGLEDRDYNEQFF	TGCAGCGTTGTGGGGCTAGAGGACAGGGACTACAATGAGCAGTTCTTC
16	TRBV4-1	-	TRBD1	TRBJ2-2	CASSQDNRGWTGELFF	TGCGCCAGCAGCCAAGATAACAGGGGGTGGACCGGGGAGCTGTTTTTT
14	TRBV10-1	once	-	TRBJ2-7	CASSDPGWANEQYF	TGCGCCAGCAGTGACCCCGGATGGGCCAACGAGCAGTACTTC
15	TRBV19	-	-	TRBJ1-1	CASRPGHPIYTEAFF	TGTGCCAGCCGCCCCGGACACCCCATTTACACTGAAGCTTTCTTT
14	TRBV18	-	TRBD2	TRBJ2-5	CASSPRTDRGAQYF	TGTGCCAGCTCACCACGGACTGATCGGGGGGCCCAGTACTTC
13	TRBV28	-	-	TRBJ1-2	CASSLGLYYGYTF	TGTGCCAGCAGTTTAGGACTTTACTATGGCTACACCTTC
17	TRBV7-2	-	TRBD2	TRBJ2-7	CASSLGGTSGGAREQYF	TGTGCCAGCAGCTTAGGCGGGACTAGCGGGGGGGCACGGGAGCAGTACTTC
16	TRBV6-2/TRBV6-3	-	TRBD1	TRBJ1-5	CASSTEGQPSNQPQHF	TGTGCCAGCAGTACCGAGGGACAGCCTAGCAATCAGCCCCAGCATTTT
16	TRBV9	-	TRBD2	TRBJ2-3	CASSATSGGGTDTQYF	TGTGCCAGCAGCGCCACTAGCGGGGGCGGGACAGATACGCAGTATTTT
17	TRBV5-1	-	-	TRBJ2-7	CASSLRPGLGERPEQYF	TGCGCCAGCAGCTTGAGGCCGGGTTTAGGGGAACGGCCCGAGCAGTACTTC
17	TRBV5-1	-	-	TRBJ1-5	CASSLDPQAHSNQPQHF	TGCGCCAGCAGCTTGGATCCACAGGCACATAGCAATCAGCCCCAGCATTTT
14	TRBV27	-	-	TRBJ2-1	CASSFGGRNNEQFF	TGTGCCAGCAGTTTCGGGGGGCGTAACAATGAGCAGTTCTTC
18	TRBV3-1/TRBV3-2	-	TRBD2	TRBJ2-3	CASSQGSVGRDHTDTQYF	TGTGCCAGCAGCCAAGGTTCAGTGGGGAGGGACCACACAGATACGCAGTATTTT
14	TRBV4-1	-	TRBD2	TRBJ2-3	CASSHRGRADTQYF	TGCGCCAGCAGCCACCGCGGGAGGGCAGATACGCAGTATTTT
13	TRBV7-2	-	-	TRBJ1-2	CASSLGRAAGYTF	TGTGCCAGCAGCTTAGGCAGGGCGGCTGGCTACACCTTC
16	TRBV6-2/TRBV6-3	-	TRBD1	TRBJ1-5	CASSPKGQGRDQPQHF	TGTGCCAGCAGCCCTAAAGGACAGGGGAGGGATCAGCCCCAGCATTTT
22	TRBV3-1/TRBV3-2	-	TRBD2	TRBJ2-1	CASSQDHGTSGNLESSYNEQFF	TGTGCCAGCAGCCAAGATCACGGGACTAGCGGGAATTTGGAGAGCTCCTACAATGAGCAGTTCTTC
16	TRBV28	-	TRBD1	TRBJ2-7	CASSPRGQGVSHEQYF	TGTGCCAGCAGTCCTCGTGGACAGGGGGTCTCCCACGAGCAGTACTTC
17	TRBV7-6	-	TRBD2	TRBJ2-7	CASSLVGGRTSVNEQYF	TGTGCCAGCAGCTTAGTGGGGGGTCGGACTAGCGTTAACGAGCAGTACTTC
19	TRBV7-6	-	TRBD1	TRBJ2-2	CASSLDIPRQGAGTGELFF	TGTGCCAGCAGCTTAGATATCCCTCGCCAGGGGGCGGGCACCGGGGAGCTGTTTTTT